This is a list of T cell receptor beta chains from one sample in a study of blood T cell repertoires in COVID-19. The repertoire was sequenced with immunoSEQ multiplex PCR; TCRdb's copy has only in-frame clones and lacks some. The table lists approximately 110,000 clones, 85% to 90% of them singletons. Sequences were obtained from peripheral blood. These receptors all stem from a woman older than 75 with acute or convalescent COVID-19. CDR3s include the opening cysteine and the closing phenylalanine or tryptophan. D genes are given only for firm matches. Size values are once, few and many counts, or a class for expanded clones, and some rows have none.

TRBV28	few	TRBD1	TRBJ2-7	TGTGCCAGCAGCCTGCTTCCGGGACAGGGTAGCTACGAGCAGTACTTC	CASSLLPGQGSYEQYF
TRBV10-3	NA	NA	TRBJ2-2	TGTGCCATCAGTGACGTAAAGGGGGCCGGGGAGCTGTTTTTT	CAISDVKGAGELFF
TRBV11-2	NA	NA	TRBJ1-2	TGTGCCAGCAGTCATCATAACTATGGCTACACCTTC	CASSHHNYGYTF
TRBV5-1	NA	TRBD2	TRBJ2-1	TGCGCCAGCAGCCCGGGACTAGCGGGGGGGCTGTATGAGCAGTTCTTC	CASSPGLAGGLYEQFF
TRBV6-6	NA	TRBD2	TRBJ2-7	TGTGCCAGCAGTTGGGCAGTGGCGGGGGGTACCCACGAGCAGTACTTC	CASSWAVAGGTHEQYF
TRBV18	NA	NA	TRBJ1-4	TGTGCCAGCTCACCATCAGATACTAATGAAAAACTGTTTTTT	CASSPSDTNEKLFF
TRBV11-2	NA	NA	TRBJ1-2	TGTGCCAGCAGCCTGTCGGACAGACATAACTATGGCTACACCTTC	CASSLSDRHNYGYTF
TRBV4-1	NA	NA	TRBJ1-5	TGCGCCAGCAGCCAGTCGAGGGTGGATCAGCCCCAGCATTTT	CASSQSRVDQPQHF
TRBV10-1	few	NA	TRBJ1-2	TGCGCCAGCAGTGTCTCAGCTAACTATGGCTACACCTTC	CASSVSANYGYTF
TRBV4-1	NA	TRBD1	TRBJ2-1	TGCGCCAGCAGCCAAGGACAGGGGTTCTCCTACAATGAGCAGTTCTTC	CASSQGQGFSYNEQFF
TRBV6-5	NA	NA	TRBJ1-1	TGTGCCAGCAGTTACTCCCAGGAGGGTACTGAAGCTTTCTTT	CASSYSQEGTEAFF
TRBV2	NA	NA	TRBJ1-2	TGTGCCAGCATCCCCGAGACAGGCGTCTTGCGCTACACCTTC	CASIPETGVLRYTF
TRBV5-5	NA	NA	TRBJ2-2	TGTGCCAGCAGCTTTCGCAGGGTAGGGACCGGGGAGCTGTTTTTT	CASSFRRVGTGELFF
TRBV13	NA	NA	TRBJ2-7	TGTGCCAGCAGCTTAATCCTAGGCTACGAGCAGTACTTC	CASSLILGYEQYF
TRBV18	NA	NA	TRBJ1-1	TGTGCCAGCTCACCAGACTTTCTGAACACTGAAGCTTTCTTT	CASSPDFLNTEAFF
TRBV7-9	NA	TRBD1	TRBJ1-4	TGTGCCAGCAGCCAGGGACAGAGTAATGAAAAACTGTTTTTT	CASSQGQSNEKLFF
TRBV27	NA	TRBD1	TRBJ1-5	TGTGCCAGCAGCCCCAGACAGGGAATGCAGCCCCAGCATTTT	CASSPRQGMQPQHF
TRBV27	once	NA	TRBJ2-1	TGTGCCAGCAGAGAGGATACCCAGGGTATGGCCTACAATGAGCAGTTCTTC	CASREDTQGMAYNEQFF
TRBV15	NA	TRBD1	TRBJ2-5	TGTGCCACCAGCAGAGATCGCTGGGGGGACAGGTACCAAGAGACCCAGTACTTC	CATSRDRWGDRYQETQYF
TRBV5-5	NA	NA	TRBJ1-2	TGTGCCAGCAGCTTGGGGTCCACAGGCTATGGCTACACCTTC	CASSLGSTGYGYTF
TRBV19	NA	TRBD1	TRBJ1-5	TGTGCCAGTAGTATGGGACAGGGCAATCAGCCCCAGCATTTT	CASSMGQGNQPQHF